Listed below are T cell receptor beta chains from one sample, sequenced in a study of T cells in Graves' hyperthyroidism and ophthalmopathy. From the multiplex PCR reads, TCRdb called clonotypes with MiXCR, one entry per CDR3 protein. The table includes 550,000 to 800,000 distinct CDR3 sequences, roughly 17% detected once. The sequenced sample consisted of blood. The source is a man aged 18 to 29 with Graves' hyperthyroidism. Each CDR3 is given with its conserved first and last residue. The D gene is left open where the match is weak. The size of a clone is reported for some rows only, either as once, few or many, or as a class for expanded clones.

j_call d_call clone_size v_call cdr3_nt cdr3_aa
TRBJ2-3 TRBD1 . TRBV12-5 TGTGCTAGTGGTTTGACAGGGGGTGGCGATACGCAGTATTTT CASGLTGGGDTQYF
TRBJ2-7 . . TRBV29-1 TGCAGCGTTGAGTTCCCGGGAGTCAACGAGCAGTACTTC CSVEFPGVNEQYF
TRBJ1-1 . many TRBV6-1 TGTGCCAGCAGTGCCTTGGGGGGTCACACTGAAGCTTTCTTT CASSALGGHTEAFF
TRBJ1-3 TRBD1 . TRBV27 TGTGCCAGCAGTGCCCGACAGGGACGGGGAAACACCATATATTTT CASSARQGRGNTIYF
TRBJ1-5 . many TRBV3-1 TGTGCCAGCAGCCAAGACCCAGGAATCAATCAGCCCCAGCATTTT CASSQDPGINQPQHF
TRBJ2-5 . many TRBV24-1 TGTGCCACCAGTGATTTCGCGGAGACCCAGTACTTC CATSDFAETQYF
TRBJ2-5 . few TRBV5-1 TGCGCCAGCAGCTCCGGAACACGGACAGAAGAGACCCAGTACTTC CASSSGTRTEETQYF
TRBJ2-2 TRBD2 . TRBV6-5 TGTGCCAGCAGTTACGGTCCAGCGGGAGGGCCCGCCGGGGAGCTGTTTTTT CASSYGPAGGPAGELFF
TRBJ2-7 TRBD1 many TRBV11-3 TGTGCCAGCAGCGCAACAGGGGGTCACGAGCAGTACTTC CASSATGGHEQYF
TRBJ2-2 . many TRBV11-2 TGTGCCAGCAGCTTAGTTGGCATGCCCGGGGAGCTGTTTTTT CASSLVGMPGELFF
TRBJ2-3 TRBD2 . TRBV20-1 TGCAGTGCTAGAGATCCAGGACTAGCGGGGACTAGCACAGATACGCAGTATTTT CSARDPGLAGTSTDTQYF
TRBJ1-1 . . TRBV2 TGTGCCAGCAAGCCATTGGACACTGAAGCTTTCTTT CASKPLDTEAFF
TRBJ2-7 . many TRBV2 TGTGCCAGCAGTGATATTACAGGGAAAGAGTACGAGCAGTACTTC CASSDITGKEYEQYF
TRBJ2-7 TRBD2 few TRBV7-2 TGTGCCAGCAGCTTAAGCCCCGGGACTAGCGGGAGGTGGAGCTCCTACGAGCAGTACTTC CASSLSPGTSGRWSSYEQYF
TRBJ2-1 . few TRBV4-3 TGCGCCAGCAGCCAAGAACGTCGAGACGGAAATAAGTTCTTC CASSQERRDGNKFF
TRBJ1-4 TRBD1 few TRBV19 TGTGCCAGTAGTGGGCGGACAGGTGACGGGGATGAAAAACTGTTTTTT CASSGRTGDGDEKLFF
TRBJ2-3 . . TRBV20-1 TGCAGTGCTCTGGGGGGCGTGTTAAGCACAGATACGCAGTATTTT CSALGGVLSTDTQYF
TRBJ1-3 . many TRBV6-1 TGTGCCAGCAGCGCTCGGGGGGAGTCCGAGAATTTT CASSARGESENF
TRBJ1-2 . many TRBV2 TGTGCCAGCAGTGCTAGCAGGGCTGGCTACACCTTC CASSASRAGYTF
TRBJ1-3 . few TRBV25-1 TGTGCCAGCAGGGACATAAACGAACAGGCACCTGTTGGAAACACCATATATTTT CASRDINEQAPVGNTIYF
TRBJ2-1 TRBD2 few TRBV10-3 TGTGCCATCAGTGAAGCTGGGACTAGCGGGTACAATGAGCAGTTCTTC CAISEAGTSGYNEQFF
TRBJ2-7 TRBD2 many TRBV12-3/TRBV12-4 TGTGCCAGCAGTCAGCGGGATCCCCCCTACGAGCAGTACTTC CASSQRDPPYEQYF
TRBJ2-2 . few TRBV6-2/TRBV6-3 TGTGCCAGCAGTTCGCTAGGGGCAACCGGGGAGCTGTTTTTT CASSSLGATGELFF
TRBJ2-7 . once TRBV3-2 TGTGCCAGCAGCCGCACCTCTATACTCCTCCTCGGCGAGCAGTACTTC CASSRTSILLLGEQYF
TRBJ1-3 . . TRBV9 TGTGCCAGCAGCGTAGAGAATTGGGGAACTGGAAACACCATATATTTT CASSVENWGTGNTIYF
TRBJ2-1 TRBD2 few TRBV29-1 TGCAGCGTTACAGCGGGAGTCTCTTACAATGAGCAGTTCTTC CSVTAGVSYNEQFF
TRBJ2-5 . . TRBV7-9 TGTGCCAGCAGGACGGTGGGGGAGACCCAGTACTTC CASRTVGETQYF
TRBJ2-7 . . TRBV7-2 TGTGCCAGCAGCTTCTCAGGGTCGAGGGAGCAGTACTTC CASSFSGSREQYF
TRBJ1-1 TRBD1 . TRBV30 TGTGCCTGGAGTGGACAGGGGCGGTGGACTGAAGCTTTCTTT CAWSGQGRWTEAFF
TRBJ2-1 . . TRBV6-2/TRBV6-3 TGTGCCAGCAGTTGGGATAGGGGCGCCAGCTCCTACAATGAGCAGTTCTTC CASSWDRGASSYNEQFF
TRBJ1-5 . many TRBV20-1 TGCAGTGCTAGAGATCGAGGCAGAGGCAATCAGCCCCAGCATTTT CSARDRGRGNQPQHF
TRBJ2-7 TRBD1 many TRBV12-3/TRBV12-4 TGTGCCAGCAGCCCTCGGACAGGGTGGGCAATCTACGAGCAGTACTTC CASSPRTGWAIYEQYF
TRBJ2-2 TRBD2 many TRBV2 TGTGCCAGCAGCGACGGACTAGCGGCGAACACCGGGGAGCTGTTTTTT CASSDGLAANTGELFF
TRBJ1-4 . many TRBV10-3 TGTGCCATCAGTGAGTCGTGGAGCTCCAATGAAAAACTGTTTTTT CAISESWSSNEKLFF
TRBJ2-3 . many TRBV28 TGTGCCAGCACCCCCCTGGGCGGGACCCTTAGCACAGATACGCAGTATTTT CASTPLGGTLSTDTQYF
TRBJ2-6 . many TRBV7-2 TGTGCCAGCAGCTTAGAGGCAACGGGAGTAGCTGGGGCCAACGTCCTGACTTTC CASSLEATGVAGANVLTF
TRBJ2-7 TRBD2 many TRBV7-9 TGTGCCAGCAGCTTTTCGCTAGCGGGAGGGATCGGCTACGAGCAGTACTTC CASSFSLAGGIGYEQYF
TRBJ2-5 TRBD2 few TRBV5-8 TGTGCCAGCAGCTATCGAGAGGGCGGGAGGGAGACCCAGTACTTC CASSYREGGRETQYF
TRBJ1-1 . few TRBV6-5 TGTGCCAGCAGTTACGATTTAGAAGCTTTCTTT CASSYDLEAFF
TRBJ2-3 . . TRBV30 TGTGCCTGGAGTGCAGGGGTCGTGGGGCGGACAGATGCGCAGTATTTT CAWSAGVVGRTDAQYF
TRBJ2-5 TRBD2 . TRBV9 TGTGCCAGCAGCGTAGAGGTAGCGGGAGAGACCCAGTACTTC CASSVEVAGETQYF
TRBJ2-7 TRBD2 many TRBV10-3 TGTGCCATCAGTGATACTAGCGGGAGCTACGAGCAGTACTTC CAISDTSGSYEQYF
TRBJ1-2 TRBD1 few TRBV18 TGTGCCAGCTCACCCGGACAGGGTCATGAGTATGGCTACACCTTC CASSPGQGHEYGYTF
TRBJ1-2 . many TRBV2 TGTGCCAGCAGTGATGTGCGTGGCTACACCTTC CASSDVRGYTF